These T cell receptor beta chains were read from a single sample in a study of CD8 T cells in ankylosing spondylitis. From the 5' RACE reads, TCRdb called clonotypes with MiXCR, one entry per CDR3 protein. The data contain about 700,000 distinct CDR3 sequences, 15% to 20% of them singletons. Sequencing used blood, either unsorted or a sorted T cell fraction (not recorded which). Every receptor here comes from a male donor with ankylosing spondylitis. The CDR3 runs from the conserved cysteine through the conserved F or W. Fields, in order: clone size, V gene, J gene, D gene, CDR3 protein, CDR3 DNA. A D gene is named only where the DNA matches it firmly. Rows give clone size only sometimes, using once, few, many, or a class for an expanded clone.

clone_size: .; v_call: TRBV27; j_call: TRBJ1-5; d_call: .; cdr3_aa: CASSQGTSQPQHF; cdr3_nt: TGTGCCAGCAGTCAGGGGACGAGTCAGCCCCAGCATTTT
clone_size: .; v_call: TRBV2; j_call: TRBJ1-5; d_call: TRBD1; cdr3_aa: CASRGTGAWQPQHF; cdr3_nt: TGTGCCAGCAGGGGGACAGGGGCTTGGCAGCCCCAGCATTTT
clone_size: .; v_call: TRBV9; j_call: TRBJ2-2; d_call: TRBD2; cdr3_aa: CASSAVAGAGGGELFF; cdr3_nt: TGTGCCAGCAGCGCGGTAGCGGGGGCCGGCGGCGGGGAGCTGTTTTTT
clone_size: .; v_call: TRBV5-5; j_call: TRBJ1-2; d_call: .; cdr3_aa: CASSLADTYGYTF; cdr3_nt: TGTGCCAGCAGCTTGGCCGACACCTATGGCTACACCTTC
clone_size: .; v_call: TRBV5-1; j_call: TRBJ1-4; d_call: TRBD1; cdr3_aa: CATRGTVNEKLFF; cdr3_nt: TGCGCCACCAGGGGGACAGTTAATGAAAAACTGTTTTTT
clone_size: few; v_call: TRBV7-2; j_call: TRBJ2-1; d_call: TRBD2; cdr3_aa: CASSLGGGLFSEQFF; cdr3_nt: TGTGCCAGCAGCTTAGGCGGGGGACTCTTCAGTGAGCAGTTCTTC
clone_size: .; v_call: TRBV20-1; j_call: TRBJ2-7; d_call: TRBD1; cdr3_aa: CSARDRVTVEQYF; cdr3_nt: TGCAGTGCTAGGGACAGGGTTACGGTCGAGCAGTACTTC
clone_size: few; v_call: TRBV4-1; j_call: TRBJ2-1; d_call: .; cdr3_aa: CASSHLASSYNEQFF; cdr3_nt: TGCGCCAGCAGCCATCTAGCGAGCTCCTACAATGAGCAGTTCTTC
clone_size: .; v_call: TRBV29-1; j_call: TRBJ2-3; d_call: TRBD2; cdr3_aa: CSVGGGGAEDLDTQYF; cdr3_nt: TGCAGCGTTGGAGGCGGGGGGGCAGAGGATTTAGATACGCAGTATTTT
clone_size: .; v_call: TRBV7-9; j_call: TRBJ2-7; d_call: .; cdr3_aa: CASSLEPPREQYF; cdr3_nt: TGTGCCAGCAGCTTAGAACCGCCTCGAGAGCAGTACTTC
clone_size: few; v_call: TRBV4-2; j_call: TRBJ1-2; d_call: TRBD1; cdr3_aa: CASSPTFQGGNYGYTF; cdr3_nt: TGTGCCAGCAGCCCCACCTTCCAGGGGGGGAACTATGGCTACACCTTC
clone_size: .; v_call: TRBV20-1; j_call: TRBJ2-2; d_call: TRBD1; cdr3_aa: CSASGTGVTGELFF; cdr3_nt: TGCAGTGCGAGCGGGACAGGGGTCACCGGGGAGCTGTTTTTT
clone_size: few; v_call: TRBV4-1; j_call: TRBJ2-3; d_call: TRBD2; cdr3_aa: CASRGSLADNTDTQYF; cdr3_nt: TGCGCCAGCAGGGGGTCGCTAGCGGACAACACAGATACGCAGTATTTT
clone_size: few; v_call: TRBV28; j_call: TRBJ2-7; d_call: TRBD2; cdr3_aa: CASSSLAGTSYEQYF; cdr3_nt: TGTGCCAGCAGTTCACTAGCGGGGACCTCCTACGAGCAGTACTTC
clone_size: .; v_call: TRBV7-9; j_call: TRBJ2-3; d_call: TRBD1; cdr3_aa: CAGTGSYTDTQYF; cdr3_nt: TGTGCCGGGACAGGATCCTACACAGATACGCAGTATTTT
clone_size: .; v_call: TRBV29-1; j_call: TRBJ2-4; d_call: TRBD2; cdr3_aa: CSVRTGLAGGGGKNIQYF; cdr3_nt: TGCAGCGTTCGGACGGGGCTAGCGGGAGGGGGGGGCAAAAACATTCAGTACTTC
clone_size: .; v_call: TRBV12-3/TRBV12-4; j_call: TRBJ1-1; d_call: .; cdr3_aa: CASTPLRGAAEAFF; cdr3_nt: TGTGCCAGCACCCCGCTTCGGGGGGCGGCTGAAGCTTTCTTT
clone_size: .; v_call: TRBV4-2; j_call: TRBJ2-7; d_call: TRBD1; cdr3_aa: CASSQTDRLKYEQYF; cdr3_nt: TGTGCCAGCAGCCAAACGGACAGGCTAAAGTACGAGCAGTACTTC
clone_size: .; v_call: TRBV20-1; j_call: TRBJ1-5; d_call: TRBD1; cdr3_aa: CSARDRTGGINQPQHF; cdr3_nt: TGCAGTGCTAGAGACCGGACAGGGGGGATCAATCAGCCCCAGCATTTT
clone_size: few; v_call: TRBV6-5; j_call: TRBJ1-2; d_call: .; cdr3_aa: CASSYSKWTVYGYTF; cdr3_nt: TGTGCCAGCAGTTACTCGAAGTGGACGGTCTATGGCTACACCTTC
clone_size: .; v_call: TRBV20-1; j_call: TRBJ2-1; d_call: .; cdr3_aa: CSARDARGYNEQFF; cdr3_nt: TGCAGTGCTAGAGATGCTAGAGGCTACAATGAGCAGTTCTTC
clone_size: .; v_call: TRBV5-4; j_call: TRBJ2-2; d_call: TRBD2; cdr3_aa: CASSPAGVSNTGELFF; cdr3_nt: TGTGCCAGCAGCCCCGCGGGAGTTTCGAACACCGGGGAGCTGTTTTTT
clone_size: .; v_call: TRBV6-2/TRBV6-3; j_call: TRBJ1-1; d_call: .; cdr3_aa: CASSHYSISMNTEAFF; cdr3_nt: TGTGCCAGCAGCCACTACAGCATCAGTATGAACACTGAAGCTTTCTTT
clone_size: .; v_call: TRBV12-5; j_call: TRBJ1-1; d_call: .; cdr3_aa: CASGLDPLYNPNTEAFF; cdr3_nt: TGTGCTAGTGGTTTGGATCCACTATACAATCCGAACACTGAAGCTTTCTTT
clone_size: few; v_call: TRBV16; j_call: TRBJ2-7; d_call: .; cdr3_aa: CASSHSQLTYEQYF; cdr3_nt: TGTGCCAGCAGCCATTCACAGCTTACCTACGAGCAGTACTTC
clone_size: few; v_call: TRBV6-1; j_call: TRBJ1-2; d_call: TRBD1; cdr3_aa: CASLSDRGRGYTF; cdr3_nt: TGTGCCAGCCTATCCGACAGGGGGCGAGGCTACACCTTC
clone_size: .; v_call: TRBV21-1; j_call: TRBJ2-5; d_call: .; cdr3_aa: CASSSRQGGFLQTQYF; cdr3_nt: TGTGCCAGCAGCTCCCGACAGGGCGGGTTTTTGCAGACCCAGTACTTC
clone_size: .; v_call: TRBV4-3; j_call: TRBJ2-1; d_call: .; cdr3_aa: CASSQDSGLAKYNEQFF; cdr3_nt: TGCGCCAGCAGCCAAGATTCTGGGCTAGCTAAGTACAATGAGCAGTTCTTC
clone_size: few; v_call: TRBV12-3/TRBV12-4; j_call: TRBJ2-3; d_call: TRBD1; cdr3_aa: CASSPKGQGTDTQYF; cdr3_nt: TGTGCCAGCAGCCCTAAGGGACAGGGCACAGATACGCAGTATTTT
clone_size: .; v_call: TRBV10-3; j_call: TRBJ2-4; d_call: .; cdr3_aa: CAISDSGGDAKNIQYF; cdr3_nt: TGTGCCATCAGTGATTCTGGGGGCGACGCCAAAAACATTCAGTACTTC
clone_size: few; v_call: TRBV4-2; j_call: TRBJ2-3; d_call: .; cdr3_aa: CASSQALADTQYF; cdr3_nt: TGTGCCAGCAGCCAAGCGCTTGCGGATACGCAGTATTTT
clone_size: .; v_call: TRBV11-2; j_call: TRBJ2-3; d_call: TRBD2; cdr3_aa: CASSSPGGVADTQYF; cdr3_nt: TGTGCCAGCAGCTCCCCGGGAGGGGTGGCAGATACGCAGTATTTT
clone_size: .; v_call: TRBV19; j_call: TRBJ2-7; d_call: .; cdr3_aa: CASSTAGTYEQYF; cdr3_nt: TGTGCCAGTAGTACGGCAGGGACCTACGAGCAGTACTTC
clone_size: once; v_call: TRBV7-8; j_call: TRBJ2-7; d_call: .; cdr3_aa: CASSPRIFDEQYF; cdr3_nt: TGTGCCAGCAGCCCCCGGATATTCGACGAGCAGTACTTC
clone_size: .; v_call: TRBV2; j_call: TRBJ2-4; d_call: .; cdr3_aa: CASNGLNIQYF; cdr3_nt: TGTGCCAGCAATGGTCTAAACATTCAGTACTTC
clone_size: .; v_call: TRBV7-2; j_call: TRBJ1-5; d_call: .; cdr3_aa: CASSLERGSYQPQHF; cdr3_nt: TGTGCCAGCAGCTTAGAGAGGGGATCGTATCAGCCCCAGCATTTT
clone_size: few; v_call: TRBV25-1; j_call: TRBJ2-1; d_call: .; cdr3_aa: CASSELVGASYNEQFF; cdr3_nt: TGTGCCAGCAGTGAATTAGTGGGGGCCTCCTACAATGAGCAGTTCTTC
clone_size: few; v_call: TRBV5-1; j_call: TRBJ2-3; d_call: TRBD2; cdr3_aa: CASSPTGTRATDTQYF; cdr3_nt: TGCGCCAGCAGTCCAACCGGGACTAGGGCCACAGATACGCAGTATTTT
clone_size: .; v_call: TRBV3-1; j_call: TRBJ1-1; d_call: .; cdr3_aa: CASSQRDLNTEAFF; cdr3_nt: TGTGCCAGCAGCCAGAGGGATCTGAACACTGAAGCTTTCTTT
clone_size: few; v_call: TRBV7-9; j_call: TRBJ2-3; d_call: .; cdr3_aa: CASSSAGGTGGTQYF; cdr3_nt: TGTGCCAGCAGCTCCGCGGGTGGGACCGGAGGTACGCAGTATTTT
clone_size: few; v_call: TRBV20-1; j_call: TRBJ1-2; d_call: .; cdr3_aa: CSARDNRLGRNYGYTF; cdr3_nt: TGCAGTGCTAGAGATAATAGGTTGGGCAGGAACTATGGCTACACCTTC
clone_size: .; v_call: TRBV3-1; j_call: TRBJ1-6; d_call: .; cdr3_aa: CASSQDKRVWGNSPLHF; cdr3_nt: TGTGCCAGCAGCCAAGATAAGAGGGTTTGGGGTAATTCACCCCTCCACTTT
clone_size: .; v_call: TRBV30; j_call: TRBJ2-2; d_call: .; cdr3_aa: CAWSRGTGELFF; cdr3_nt: TGTGCCTGGAGTCGGGGAACCGGGGAGCTGTTTTTT
clone_size: .; v_call: TRBV2; j_call: TRBJ1-6; d_call: TRBD1; cdr3_aa: CASSADRGFSPLHF; cdr3_nt: TGTGCCAGCAGCGCCGACAGGGGATTCTCACCCCTCCACTTT
clone_size: many; v_call: TRBV29-1; j_call: TRBJ2-3; d_call: TRBD1; cdr3_aa: CSVEVTGVTDTQYF; cdr3_nt: TGCAGCGTTGAAGTGACAGGGGTCACAGATACGCAGTATTTT
clone_size: few; v_call: TRBV4-2; j_call: TRBJ2-2; d_call: .; cdr3_aa: CASSSTDKRLKPGELFF; cdr3_nt: TGTGCCAGCAGCTCAACGGACAAGCGTTTGAAGCCCGGGGAGCTGTTTTTT
clone_size: many; v_call: TRBV4-2; j_call: TRBJ2-2; d_call: .; cdr3_aa: CASSQGVEVGELFF; cdr3_nt: TGTGCCAGCAGCCAAGGGGTGGAGGTCGGGGAGCTGTTTTTT
clone_size: few; v_call: TRBV12-3/TRBV12-4; j_call: TRBJ1-5; d_call: .; cdr3_aa: CASSLGRDWGQPQHF; cdr3_nt: TGTGCCAGCAGTTTAGGCAGGGACTGGGGTCAGCCCCAGCATTTT
clone_size: .; v_call: TRBV12-3/TRBV12-4; j_call: TRBJ2-2; d_call: .; cdr3_aa: CASSSSRDTGELFF; cdr3_nt: TGTGCCAGCAGTTCTAGCAGGGACACCGGGGAGCTGTTTTTT
clone_size: .; v_call: TRBV11-2; j_call: TRBJ2-2; d_call: TRBD2; cdr3_aa: CASSLILAGEAGELFF; cdr3_nt: TGTGCCAGCAGCTTAATTCTAGCGGGAGAGGCCGGGGAGCTGTTTTTT
clone_size: .; v_call: TRBV28; j_call: TRBJ2-7; d_call: .; cdr3_aa: CASSPGTEGGEQYF; cdr3_nt: TGTGCCAGCAGTCCCGGGACAGAGGGAGGCGAGCAGTACTTC
clone_size: few; v_call: TRBV12-3/TRBV12-4; j_call: TRBJ2-1; d_call: TRBD2; cdr3_aa: CASSLIAGRRNEQFF; cdr3_nt: TGTGCCAGCAGTCTAATAGCGGGAAGACGCAATGAGCAGTTCTTC
clone_size: .; v_call: TRBV3-1; j_call: TRBJ2-5; d_call: TRBD2; cdr3_aa: CASSQASGRIQETQYF; cdr3_nt: TGTGCCAGCAGCCAAGCTAGCGGGAGGATCCAAGAGACCCAGTACTTC
clone_size: .; v_call: TRBV29-1; j_call: TRBJ2-2; d_call: TRBD2; cdr3_aa: CSVLAGITGELFF; cdr3_nt: TGCAGCGTTCTAGCGGGAATCACCGGGGAGCTGTTTTTT
clone_size: .; v_call: TRBV19; j_call: TRBJ2-4; d_call: .; cdr3_aa: CASSLGLSKNIQYF; cdr3_nt: TGTGCCAGTAGTCTGGGCCTATCCAAAAACATTCAGTACTTC